This entry concerns a single T cell receptor (beta chain). The whole isolated RNA underwent reverse transcription, so sequencing captured expressed TCRB transcripts. The data were produced by immunoSEQ multiplex PCR, yet TCRdb's version contains in-frame clones alone and is incomplete. Among around 500,000 clones listed, approximately 10% were seen once. This record comes from a study of beta chain features in type 1 diabetes. The source of this sequence is a woman under 30 in good health. Sequenced: naive CD4+ T cells from blood.

The CDR3 DNA sequence: TGTGCCAGCAGTGAATGGATGTCGATATCCTACAATGAGCAGTTCTTC. It codes for CASSEWMSISYNEQFF. The chain carries TRBV6-1 and TRBJ2-1; D remains unclear. CDR3 length: 16 residues. Germline CDR1 reads MNHNS; CDR2 reads SASEGT. V shed 2 bases and J shed 1 base, with 12 bases lying between them.